The 20 T cell receptor beta chains listed next were all sequenced from one sample in a study of regulatory and conventional T cells in RAG deficiency. Here immunoSEQ multiplex PCR was the method, and the copy in TCRdb shows in-frame clones only, minus some. The table has around 29,000 clones, 90% to 95% seen once. Genomic DNA came from blood conventional CD4+ T cells gated CD25-low CD127-high. This same sample was also part of a study on regulatory T cells. This second report adds: The primer mix had 52 TRBV and 13 TRBJ primers.

Source material: CD25- CD4+ T cells sorted from blood. These receptors all come from a human donor in good health.

V gene TRBV5-6 combines with J gene TRBJ2-6; D not certain. CDR3 length: 17 amino acids. Trimming shortened V by 0 bases and J by 0 bases, and 10 bases separated the two germline ends. Germline lookup yields CDR1 SGHDT and CDR2 YYEEEE. CDR3 nucleotides: TGTGCCAGCAGCTTGGGTCCAGAAAGCTCTGGGGCCAACGTCCTGACTTTC. The encoded protein is CASSLGPESSGANVLTF.

This chain links TRBV12-5 with TRBJ2-2; D remains ambiguous. CDR3 length equals 16 residues. Trimming stripped 2 bases from V and 9 bases from J, with 19 bases between. From germline, CDR1 is LGHNT and CDR2 FRNRAP. The CDR3 spells CASGLSKVDILRELFF. The CDR3 DNA sequence: TGTGCTAGTGGTTTGAGTAAGGTTGACATCCTCAGGGAGCTGTTTTTT.

This chain connects TRBV4-1 to TRBJ2-5; D unresolved. CDR1 and CDR2 from the germline V gene are MGHRA and YSYEKL. The CDR3 spans 13 residues. V was shortened by 5 bases and J by 4 bases, with 11 bases between the two germline ends. The CDR3 protein is CASSVRTGETQYF. Written as DNA, the CDR3 is TGCGCCAGCAGCGTCCGCACCGGAGAGACCCAGTACTTC.

The chain recombines TRBV2 with TRBJ2-5; TRBD2 aligns across 7 bases. The CDR3 contains 15 residues. Germline CDR1 is SNHLY and CDR2 is FYNNEI. Trimming removed 6 bases from V and 2 bases from J; junction bases left unmatched: 9. The CDR3 protein is CASSTPTGLQETQYF. CDR3 nucleotides: TGTGCCAGCAGCACCCCGACGGGACTACAAGAGACCCAGTACTTC.

V is TRBV5-1 and J is TRBJ1-4; 7 positions agree with TRBD1. The CDR3 length is 15 residues. V was clipped by 4 bases and J by 5 bases; unmatched bases: 8. Germline CDR1 is SGHRS and CDR2 is YFSETQ. The CDR3 protein is CASSPVTGSNEKLFF. The CDR3 DNA reads TGCGCCAGCAGCCCGGTGACAGGGTCAAATGAAAAACTGTTTTTT.

The rearrangement joins TRBV27 to TRBJ2-1, with TRBD2 matching 9 bases. The length of the CDR3 is 17 residues. V lost 5 bases to trimming and J lost 0 bases; unmatched junction nucleotides: 8. CDR1 MNHEY and CDR2 SMNVEV come from the germline V gene (reference sequence). CDR3 region: CASSAQRGASSYNEQFF. CDR3 DNA: TGTGCCAGCAGTGCACAGCGGGGGGCCAGCTCCTACAATGAGCAGTTCTTC.

This clone was observed a single time. Relative to the germline gene, one junction end is altered; a read error may explain this. The chain uses TRBV7-9 and TRBJ2-7; D might be TRBD1 (6 bases). The germline V gene encodes CDR1 SEHNR and CDR2 FQNEAQ (reference sequence). The length of the CDR3 is 19 residues. CDR3 sequence (DNA): TGTGCCAGCAGCTTGAAAGGGACACAGGAGGCCTCTGGGGCCTACGGGCAGTACTTC. Its translation: CASSLKGTQEASGAYGQYF.

V is TRBV7-2 and J is TRBJ1-2; a possible D gene is TRBD1 (6 bases). The length of the CDR3 is 17 residues. Looked up from germline, CDR1 is SGHTA and CDR2 is FQGNSA. V shed 2 bases and J shed 4 bases, with 20 bases lying between them. The CDR3 coding sequence is TGTGCCAGCAGCTTAATTGGCCAGGGGCCGGTTCGCTATGGCTACACCTTC. Translated, it gives CASSLIGQGPVRYGYTF.

This clone has a single count. This chain connects TRBV5-1 to TRBJ1-1, with TRBD1 as a possible D gene (6 bases). Trimming took off 2 bases at V and 2 bases at J, with 13 bases between the two ends. The CDR3 has 15 residues. The germline CDR1 and CDR2 sequences are SGHRS and YFSETQ. CDR3: CASSFGGVRNTEAFF. The CDR3 DNA sequence: TGCGCCAGCAGCTTTGGGGGCGTAAGAAACACTGAAGCTTTCTTT.

The chain is built from TRBV27 and TRBJ2-7; 10 nucleotides align to TRBD1. Germline trimming cut 6 bases from V and 3 bases from J; bases unmatched to any gene: 11. Germline CDR1 reads MNHEY; CDR2 reads SMNVEV (reference sequence). CDR3 length: 16 amino acids. The CDR3 region has the DNA TGTGCCAGCAGAATTACCGGGACAGGGGAGTTCTACGAGCAGTACTTC. Encoded protein: CASRITGTGEFYEQYF.

A single count supports this clone. The chain links TRBV5-1 to TRBJ1-5, with D tentatively TRBD1 (6 bases). From germline, CDR1 is SGHRS and CDR2 YFSETQ. This CDR3 has 13 residues. Trimming cost V 0 bases and J 7 bases, with 8 bases left between them. DNA of the CDR3: TGCGCCAGCAGCTTGGACAGGGCACAGCCCCAGCATTTT. Its translation is CASSLDRAQPQHF.

The chain recombines TRBV11-2 with TRBJ2-3; tentative D call: TRBD2 (6 bases). Germline assignment: CDR1 SGHAT and CDR2 FQNNGV. CDR3 length: 15 residues. V was clipped by 1 base and J by 6 bases, with 14 bases between them. In DNA, the CDR3 is TGTGCCAGCAGCTTAGGGGGGGTTGTTATGGATACGCAGTATTTT. Translation: CASSLGGVVMDTQYF.

The chain has TRBV18 and TRBJ1-4; 10 bases agree with TRBD1. CDR1 is KGHSH, CDR2 LQKENI, per germline. CDR3 length: 14 amino acids. J was trimmed by 8 bases and V by 4 bases; bases with no gene match: 4. The DNA of the CDR3 is TGTGCCAGCTCACAGGGACAGGGGACCGAAAAACTGTTTTTT. Its translation: CASSQGQGTEKLFF.

V is TRBV7-6 and J is TRBJ2-1; possible D gene TRBD2, 5 bases. The CDR3 length is 13 residues. The germline V and J ends were trimmed by 8 bases and 0 bases, with 8 bases remaining between them. CDR1 SGHVS and CDR2 FNYEAQ come from the germline V gene. The CDR3 sequence: CASGGPSYNEQFF. The DNA of the CDR3 is TGTGCCAGCGGAGGTCCCTCCTACAATGAGCAGTTCTTC.

The genes are TRBV6-5 and TRBJ2-2; 7 positions agree with TRBD2. The germline gives CDR1 MNHEY, CDR2 SVGAGI. The CDR3 spans 15 residues. The junction had 5 bases not matched to a gene; V was cut back by 2 bases and J by 5 bases. CDR3 amino acids: CASSYPSGVTGELFF. The CDR3 coding sequence is TGTGCCAGCAGTTACCCTAGCGGCGTAACCGGGGAGCTGTTTTTT.

CDR3 loop: CASSKSDNLNQPQHF. The CDR3 DNA follows: TGTGCCAGCAGCAAATCGGACAATTTAAATCAGCCCCAGCATTTT. This rearrangement joins TRBV21-1 to TRBJ1-5; the table gives TRBD1 as D, unverified against the DNA. TRBV21-1 is termed a pseudogene. The CDR3 is made up of 15 amino acids.

This clone is a singleton in its sample. The rearrangement links TRBV27 to TRBJ1-5; possibly TRBD1 for D (5 bases). The CDR3 has 15 residues. V lost 6 bases, J lost 5 bases, and 17 bases lay in between. Germline V CDR1 and CDR2: MNHEY, SMNVEV (reference sequence). The CDR3 bases are TGTGCCAGCAGCCAAGGGCGAATAGGGGATCAGCCCCAGCATTTT. Amino acid sequence: CASSQGRIGDQPQHF.

The V gene is TRBV6-1, the J gene TRBJ1-2; 8 bases match TRBD1. CDR3 length equals 13 residues. Germline V gives CDR1 MNHNS, CDR2 SASEGT. Unmatched junction bases numbered 5, after V lost 4 bases and J lost 7 bases. The CDR3 sequence is CASSVGTGRGYTF. As DNA, the CDR3 is TGTGCCAGCAGTGTGGGGACAGGTCGTGGCTACACCTTC.

The rearrangement uses TRBV5-1 and TRBJ1-1; D is perhaps TRBD1 (6 bases). Trimming stripped 5 bases from V and 4 bases from J, with 15 bases between. The CDR3 consists of 14 residues. CDR1 and CDR2 from the germline V gene are SGHRS and YFSETQ. DNA for the CDR3: TGCGCCAGCAGGCCACAGGGTGCGGTCACTGAAGCTTTCTTT. As protein: CASRPQGAVTEAFF.

The gene calls are TRBV29-1 and TRBJ1-2; weak D call: TRBD1 (5 bases). V shed 1 base and J shed 2 bases, with 11 bases lying between them. CDR3 length: 14 amino acids. From germline, CDR1 is SQVTM and CDR2 ANQGSEA. The CDR3 DNA is TGCAGCGTTGAAGGCATCAGGGCCAACTATGGCTACACCTTC. Its protein is CSVEGIRANYGYTF.